This entry lists 15 T cell receptor beta chains sequenced from one sample in a study of blood T cell repertoires in COVID-19. Produced via immunoSEQ multiplex PCR; TCRdb's table is partial and in-frame only. The sample yields fewer than 50,000 clones, about 80% seen once. Sequenced: peripheral blood. These TCRs come from a man between 65 and 80 years old with acute or convalescent COVID-19.

The V and J genes are TRBV3-1 (or the pseudogene TRBV3-2) and TRBJ2-5, with D maybe TRBD1 (6 bases). Germline V CDR1 and CDR2: LGHDT, YNNKEL (reference sequence). Trimming took off 4 bases at V and 4 bases at J, with 13 bases between the two ends. The CDR3 is made up of 14 amino acids. CDR3 sequence (DNA): TGTGCCAGCAGCCTTAACGGACAGCTAGAGACCCAGTACTTC. Its translation: CASSLNGQLETQYF.

The chain links TRBV24-1 to TRBJ1-2; possible D gene TRBD1, 5 bases. The V end was cut by 3 bases, the J end by 7 bases, with 11 bases between. CDR1 and CDR2 (germline): KGHDR, SFDVKD. The CDR3 length is 13 residues. CDR3 in amino acids: CATSDGGLPGYTF. CDR3 bases: TGTGCCACCAGTGATGGGGGGTTACCTGGCTACACCTTC.

The gene calls are TRBV4-1 and TRBJ2-1; no clear D gene. Germline lookup yields CDR1 MGHRA and CDR2 YSYEKL. V lost 3 bases and J 8 bases, leaving 11 bases between the germline ends. The CDR3 loop spans 13 amino acids. CDR3 coding DNA: TGCGCCAGCAGCCAGCCCCCGGAGTATGAGCAGTTCTTC. Its translation: CASSQPPEYEQFF.

The sample holds a few counts of this clone. The rearrangement uses TRBV7-2 and TRBJ1-5; TRBD1 matches at 7 bases. V shed 4 bases, J shed 6 bases, and the junction held 9 bases outside the gene matches. Germline-derived CDR1 and CDR2 are SGHTA and FQGNSA. CDR3 size: 15 residues. CDR3 in amino acids: CASSSRRQGSQPQHF. The CDR3 nucleotides read TGTGCCAGCAGCTCAAGAAGACAGGGAAGTCAGCCCCAGCATTTT.

V gene TRBV12-3 or TRBV12-4 combines with J gene TRBJ2-1; D call uncertain. With 5 bases removed from V and 8 bases from J, the gap between germline ends came to 7 bases. The CDR3 is made up of 11 amino acids. The DNA of the CDR3 is TGTGCCAGCAGTCTCACTTATGAGCAGTTCTTC. Its translation is CASSLTYEQFF.

This clone was seen a few times. The chain uses TRBV11-2 and TRBJ2-1, with D possibly TRBD2 on 6 matching bases. This CDR3 comprises 13 residues. The V gene lost 6 bases and the J gene lost 7 bases, with 13 bases spanning the gap. Germline CDR1 is SGHAT and CDR2 is FQNNGV. The CDR3 DNA is TGTGCCAGCAGGACCCCGCGGGGAAATGAGCAGTTCTTC. Protein: CASRTPRGNEQFF. Looking up the rest from reference TRBV11-2 and TRBJ2-1 gives the full variable domain: EAGVAQSPRYKIIEKRQSVAFWCNPISGHATLYWYQQILGQGPKLLIQFQNNGVVDDSQLPKDRFSAERLKGVDSTLKIQPAKLEDSAVYLCASRTPRGNEQFFGPGTRLTVL.

The rearrangement joins TRBV6-5 to TRBJ1-1; D is undetermined. The germline V gene has CDR1 MNHEY and CDR2 SVGAGI. The CDR3 has 14 amino acids. Deletions cut 5 bases from V and 1 base from J, with 11 bases between. In nucleotides, the CDR3 is TGTGCCAGCAGTAGGGAGCAGCCGAACACTGAAGCTTTCTTT. As protein: CASSREQPNTEAFF.

This sequence joins TRBV24-1 and TRBJ1-2, with TRBD1 identical over 7 bases. Trimming took 5 bases from V and 2 from J; bases not matched to a gene: 1. Germline V gene lookup returns CDR1 KGHDR and CDR2 SFDVKD. The CDR3 runs 13 residues. CDR3 amino acids: CATSAQGNYGYTF. For the CDR3, the DNA is TGTGCCACCAGTGCACAGGGGAACTATGGCTACACCTTC.

This sequence joins TRBV10-3 and TRBJ2-1; the match to TRBD2 covers 8 bases. J lost 5 bases, V lost 5 bases, and 5 bases had no gene match. The CDR3 sequence is 14 residues long. CDR1 is ENHRY, CDR2 SYGVKD, per germline. CDR3 loop: CAISIGAGDNEQFF. The CDR3 DNA reads as TGTGCCATCAGTATCGGAGCGGGGGACAATGAGCAGTTCTTC.

CDR3 in DNA: TGTGCCACCGACTCCGGGACAGGGTTGGAAAAACTGTTTTTT. Protein product: CATDSGTGLEKLFF. The chain recombines TRBV10-3 with TRBJ1-4; 9 nucleotides line up with TRBD1. The CDR3 length is 14 residues. V trimming: 10 bases; J trimming: 8 bases; junction bases outside the gene matches: 11. Germline lookup yields CDR1 ENHRY and CDR2 SYGVKD.

The chain uses TRBV2 and TRBJ1-4, with 10 nucleotides matching TRBD1. CDR1 is SNHLY and CDR2 is FYNNEI in the germline V gene. The CDR3 sequence is 15 residues long. V lost 6 bases, J lost 6 bases, and 7 bases stayed unmatched. As DNA, the CDR3 is TGTGCCAGCAGGAAGACAGGGGGCCGGTATGAAAAACTGTTTTTT. It codes for CASRKTGGRYEKLFF.

This clone has only one observation. This chain connects TRBV3-1 (or the pseudogene TRBV3-2) to TRBJ1-1; D ambiguous. This CDR3 has 14 residues. The germline V gene encodes CDR1 LGHDT and CDR2 YNNKEL (reference sequence). Trimming removed 0 bases from V and 1 base from J, with 6 bases in between. The CDR3 DNA reads TGTGCCAGCAGCCAAGAGTGGAGGAACACTGAAGCTTTCTTT. It is translated as CASSQEWRNTEAFF.

The chain links TRBV28 to TRBJ1-3, with D possibly TRBD1 on 5 matching bases. With 7 bases removed from V and 4 bases from J, the gap between germline ends came to 20 bases. Germline V gene lookup returns CDR1 MDHEN and CDR2 SYDVKM. CDR3 length: 16 residues. The CDR3 coding sequence is TGTGCCAGCAAACCAACGGCGGTTGGGGCCGGAAACACCATATATTTT. It codes for CASKPTAVGAGNTIYF.

The CDR3: CASSRTGGYGYTF. Here the CDR3 DNA reads TGTGCCAGCAGTCGGACAGGGGGCTATGGCTACACCTTC. V and J are TRBV12-3 or TRBV12-4 and TRBJ1-2; TRBD1 aligns across 10 bases. Losses at the gene ends were 5 bases for V and 4 bases for J; bases not matched to a gene: 1. The CDR3 is 13 amino acids.

The rearrangement uses TRBV9 and TRBJ1-6; D is ambiguous. This CDR3 has 13 amino acids. The V end lost 5 bases, the J end lost 10 bases, and 13 bases lay between the germline ends. The germline gives CDR1 SGDLS, CDR2 YYNGEE. CDR3 DNA sequence: TGTGCCAGCAGTGCCGCCCCAGGATCACCCCTCCACTTT. Translation gives CASSAAPGSPLHF.